What follows are 15 T cell receptor beta chains derived from one specimen sequenced in a study of CD8 T cells in Susac syndrome. RNA was extracted with the RNeasy kit, and a quantity of roughly 0.5 to 1 ug was reverse transcribed using random hexamers. TCRdb reprocessed the immunoSEQ multiplex PCR reads with MiXCR, giving one entry per CDR3 protein. This sample has over 150,000 distinct CDR3 sequences, with 90% to 95% found just once. Sequencing was performed on CD4+ T cells from PBMCs. The receptors here all came from a human donor with multiple sclerosis.

The gene calls are TRBV20-1 and TRBJ2-5, with 9 bases lining up with TRBD2. Trimming at V came to 5 bases and at J to 3 bases, leaving 4 bases not matched to a gene. The CDR3 is made up of 13 amino acids. Germline CDR1 is DFQATT and CDR2 is SNEGSKA (reference sequence). The CDR3 sequence is CSAGSGGKETQYF. In DNA, the CDR3 is TGCAGTGCTGGGAGCGGGGGGAAAGAGACCCAGTACTTC.

The gene calls are TRBV5-1 and TRBJ2-7; TRBD2 aligns across 7 bases. The CDR3 runs to 14 residues. Germline trimming cut 3 bases from V and 2 bases from J; bases unmatched to any gene: 5. The germline CDR1 and CDR2 sequences are SGHRS and YFSETQ. The CDR3 nucleotides are TGCGCCAGCAGCTATGCTAGCGGTCCCTACGAGCAGTACTTC. Translating it yields CASSYASGPYEQYF.

The chain recombines TRBV9 with TRBJ2-7; no definite D call. This CDR3 spans 13 amino acids. V lost 4 bases and J lost 11, with 19 bases in between. Germline V lookup: CDR1 SGDLS, CDR2 YYNGEE. CDR3 in amino acids: CASSPPRAKRKYF. The CDR3 DNA follows: TGTGCCAGCAGCCCCCCAAGGGCTAAACGGAAGTACTTC.

In its sample, this clonotype was seen once. This sequence joins TRBV27 and TRBJ2-2; D gene uncertain. This CDR3 spans 14 amino acids. V lost 1 base and J lost 7, with 10 bases in between. The V gene's germline CDR1 is MNHEY and CDR2 SMNVEV (reference sequence). CDR3 sequence: CASSLLAGNGELFF. The DNA for the CDR3 is TGTGCCAGCAGTTTATTGGCTGGCAACGGGGAGCTGTTTTTT.

The chain has TRBV3-1 and TRBJ1-6, with TRBD1 matching over 9 bases. Germline trimming cut 6 bases from V and 8 bases from J; bases unmatched to any gene: 11. CDR3 size: 16 residues. Germline values: CDR1 LGHDT, CDR2 YNNKEL (reference sequence). The CDR3 nucleotides are TGTGCCAGCAGATCCCACGGACAGGGGTCGGATTCACCCCTCCACTTT. This encodes CASRSHGQGSDSPLHF. The variable domain in full, completed from reference TRBV3-1 and TRBJ1-6, reads DTAVSQTPKYLVTQMGNDKSIKCEQNLGHDTMYWYKQDSKKFLKIMFSYNNKELIINETVPNRFSPKSPDKAHLNLHINSLELGDSAVYFCASRSHGQGSDSPLHFGNGTRLTVT.

This chain joins TRBV7-8 and TRBJ1-1, with D hard to call. Between the trimmed V and J ends, which lost 0 bases and 1 base, there was a span of 6 bases. This CDR3 is 14 amino acids long. The germline V gene encodes CDR1 SGHVS and CDR2 FQNEAQ. Here the CDR3 DNA reads TGTGCCAGCAGCTTAGCGCTCCCGAACACTGAAGCTTTCTTT. Translating it yields CASSLALPNTEAFF.

This clonotype was found once. The chain links TRBV20-1 to TRBJ2-3; 10 bases fit TRBD2. The length of the CDR3 is 14 residues. Germline CDR1 and CDR2: DFQATT and SNEGSKA (reference sequence). CDR3 protein: CALSGGSSTDTQYF. The CDR3 coding sequence is TGCGCTCTTAGCGGGGGGTCTAGCACAGATACGCAGTATTTT.

The chain links TRBV9 to TRBJ1-2; no definite D call. Germline loops: CDR1 SGDLS, CDR2 YYNGEE. The CDR3 covers 13 residues. The V and J ends lost 2 bases and 8 bases respectively, with 13 bases between them. CDR3 DNA: TGTGCCAGCAGCGTCAACTCCTGGGCCGGCTACACCTTC. Its protein product is CASSVNSWAGYTF.

V and J are TRBV4-1 and TRBJ2-7; D perhaps matches TRBD1 (5 bases). The V gene's germline CDR1 is MGHRA and CDR2 YSYEKL. This CDR3 has 18 residues. Trimming cost V 3 bases and J 7 bases, with 28 bases left between them. The CDR3 nucleotides read TGCGCCAGCAGCCAGTCAAGGGGTAGCCTTGAGAATCTCTGGGAGCAGTACTTC. This codes for CASSQSRGSLENLWEQYF.

The V gene is TRBV5-1, the J gene TRBJ2-7, with 7 positions matching TRBD2. The CDR3 contains 12 residues. Per germline, CDR1 SGHRS and CDR2 YFSETQ. The V and J ends lost 3 bases and 6 bases, in that order; junction bases with no gene match: 3. CDR3 DNA sequence: TGCGCCAGCAGCTCGGCGGGGGTCGAGCAGTACTTC. It codes for CASSSAGVEQYF.

The gene calls are TRBV6-5 and TRBJ2-7, with D perhaps TRBD2 (6 bases). Germline-derived CDR1 and CDR2 are MNHEY and SVGAGI. The CDR3 consists of 15 residues. The V end was cut by 2 bases, the J end by 6 bases, with 17 bases between. CDR3 coding DNA: TGTGCCAGCAGTTACCATCTAGCAGTGGGGGGCGAGCAGTACTTC. Its translation is CASSYHLAVGGEQYF.

The V and J genes are TRBV5-4 and TRBJ2-3; a weak D match, TRBD2 (5 bases). Looked up from germline, CDR1 is SGHNT and CDR2 is YYREEE (reference sequence). This CDR3 spans 11 amino acids. V lost 3 bases and J 6 bases, leaving 5 bases between the germline ends. The CDR3 spells CASSSGDTQYF. In DNA, the CDR3 is TGTGCCAGCAGCTCGGGGGATACGCAGTATTTT.

This rearrangement joins TRBV19 to TRBJ1-1, with D perhaps matching TRBD1 (6 bases). V was cut by 4 bases and J by 4 bases, with 16 bases left in between. Germline V gene sequence: CDR1 LNHDA, CDR2 SQIVND (reference sequence). The CDR3 covers 15 residues. The CDR3 DNA follows: TGTGCCAGTAGTAGGACAGCTCTTCGGGGCACTGAAGCTTTCTTT. Its protein product is CASSRTALRGTEAFF.

V gene TRBV3-1 combines with J gene TRBJ2-5, with 10 bases that match TRBD2. CDR3 length: 18 residues. Germline V gives CDR1 LGHDT, CDR2 YNNKEL (reference sequence). Unmatched junction bases numbered 15, after V lost 3 bases and J lost 5 bases. The CDR3 here is CASSQAASSGSGRETQYF. For the CDR3, the DNA is TGTGCCAGCAGCCAGGCCGCGTCTAGCGGGAGTGGTCGGGAGACCCAGTACTTC.

The J gene is TRBJ1-1, the V gene TRBV14, with a possible D match to TRBD1 (5 bases). This CDR3 is built from 12 residues. Per germline, CDR1 SGHDN and CDR2 FVKESK. Trimming shortened V by 4 bases and J by 11 bases, and 14 bases separated the two germline ends. CDR3 sequence (DNA): TGTGCCAGCAGCCCTTATATAGGGGAGGCTTTCTTT. Translated, it gives CASSPYIGEAFF.